A single sample is the source of the 10 T cell receptor beta chains below, sequenced in a study of shared clonotypes between healthy human individuals (dated by TCRdb to the early 2020s). Libraries were prepared through the immunoSEQ multiplex PCR assay. TCRdb provides this immuneACCESS table in a form limited to in-frame rearrangements. Some clones are lacking; in checked studies, under half of them reflect an unresolved V gene, and why the rest are absent is not known. For this sample there are some 2,500,000 clones; around 90% appear just once. Of the sample, about 0.41% falls within the top ten clones. Sequenced: naive CD4+ T cells from PBMCs. In the paper's terms, the cell subset or site label means: CD45RA+ positively selected. The receptors were gathered from a man younger than 35 in good health. Some clones in this sample may be carry-over from other donors' samples.

The rearrangement joins TRBV5-1 to TRBJ2-7; perhaps TRBD2 as D (6 bases). The CDR3 totals 13 residues. Germline lookup yields CDR1 SGHRS and CDR2 YFSETQ. Trimming cost V 4 bases and J 5 bases, with 13 bases left between them. This CDR3 is CASSTPEGNEQYF. DNA for the CDR3: TGCGCCAGCAGCACGCCGGAGGGAAACGAGCAGTACTTC.

Concerning this clone: At one of its ends the junction is not consistent with the germline gene, which may arise from a read error. This chain uses TRBV7-9 with TRBJ2-7, with 7 bases fitting TRBD2. Looked up from germline, CDR1 is SEHNR and CDR2 is FQNEAQ (reference sequence). The CDR3 spans 14 residues. CDR3 coding DNA: TGTGCCAGCAGCTTAAACCTATATGGGACTAAAATAGACTTC. This encodes CASSLNLYGTKIDF.

The chain is built from TRBV19 and TRBJ2-5; TRBD1 agrees at 7 bases. This CDR3 region has 15 residues. V lost 4 bases and J lost 4; bases outside the gene matches: 9. Germline CDR1 LNHDA, CDR2 SQIVND (reference sequence). The CDR3 coding sequence is TGTGCCAGTAGTACAAGGACAGGATCAGGAGAGACCCAGTACTTC. Translation gives CASSTRTGSGETQYF.

The chain recombines TRBV5-1 with TRBJ2-5; 10 bases are a match to TRBD2. Germline V lookup: CDR1 SGHRS, CDR2 YFSETQ. The CDR3 contains 17 residues. V lost 4 bases, J lost 3 bases, and 12 bases stayed unmatched. CDR3 protein: CASSNLPSGSREETQYF. The CDR3 nucleotides read TGCGCCAGCAGCAACCTACCTAGCGGGAGCCGGGAAGAGACCCAGTACTTC.

The V gene is TRBV7-6, the J gene TRBJ1-1; a possible D gene is TRBD1 (6 bases). V was shortened by 0 bases and J by 1 base, with 9 bases between the two germline ends. The CDR3 is made up of 15 amino acids. Per the germline V gene, CDR1 is SGHVS and CDR2 is FNYEAQ. In nucleotides, the CDR3 is TGTGCCAGCAGCTTAGCGCGGGGGCAGAACACTGAAGCTTTCTTT. This codes for CASSLARGQNTEAFF. Filled out from reference TRBV7-6 and TRBJ1-1, the complete variable domain reads GAGVSQSPRYKVTKRGQDVALRCDPISGHVSLYWYRQALGQGPEFLTYFNYEAQQDKSGLPNDRFSAERPEGSISTLTIQRTEQRDSAMYRCASSLARGQNTEAFFGQGTRLTVV.

The chain employs TRBV18 and TRBJ2-2; D is unresolved. CDR3 length: 15 residues. Between the trimmed V and J ends, which lost 6 bases and 1 base, there was a span of 12 bases. CDR1 and CDR2 from the germline V gene are KGHSH and LQKENI. DNA for the CDR3: TGTGCCAGCTCCCAAGGGTCGAGGAACACCGGGGAGCTGTTTTTT. Its protein product is CASSQGSRNTGELFF.

The rearrangement links TRBV28 to TRBJ1-2; D not certain. Trimming took 5 bases from V and 4 from J, leaving 14 bases between them. CDR3 size: 14 residues. Germline values: CDR1 MDHEN, CDR2 SYDVKM. CDR3 protein: CASSIRGSAYGYTF. The CDR3 DNA sequence: TGTGCCAGCAGTATCCGAGGCAGCGCCTATGGCTACACCTTC.

This chain joins TRBV5-1 and TRBJ2-7, with 8 positions matching TRBD1. Germline V CDR1 and CDR2: SGHRS, YFSETQ. CDR3 length: 13 residues. The V gene end was trimmed by 0 bases and the J gene end by 6 bases; junction bases not matched to a gene: 2. The CDR3 here is CASSLGTGTEQYF. Here the CDR3 DNA reads TGCGCCAGCAGCTTGGGGACAGGGACCGAGCAGTACTTC. Full variable domain (missing parts from reference TRBV5-1 and TRBJ2-7): KAGVTQTPRYLIKTRGQQVTLSCSPISGHRSVSWYQQTPGQGLQFLFEYFSETQRNKGNFPGRFSGRQFSNSRSEMNVSTLELGDSALYLCASSLGTGTEQYFGPGTRLTVT.

The genes are TRBV11-3 and TRBJ2-5; 7 bases fit TRBD1. The CDR3 has 13 amino acids. Trimming cost V 6 bases and J 5 bases; bases outside gene matches: 6. Germline V CDR1 and CDR2: SGHNT, YENEEA. CDR3 in DNA: TGTGCCAGCAGGAAGGGGGCTACGGAGACCCAGTACTTC. Amino acids: CASRKGATETQYF.

The gene calls are TRBV28 and TRBJ1-5; TRBD1 is a possible D gene (6 bases). CDR1 and CDR2 (germline): MDHEN, SYDVKM. CDR3 length: 16 residues. V was pared by 6 bases and J by 2 bases, with 17 bases between. CDR3 coding DNA: TGTGCCAGCAGCATACCGGGACATGGAGGCAATCAGCCCCAGCATTTT. It codes for CASSIPGHGGNQPQHF.